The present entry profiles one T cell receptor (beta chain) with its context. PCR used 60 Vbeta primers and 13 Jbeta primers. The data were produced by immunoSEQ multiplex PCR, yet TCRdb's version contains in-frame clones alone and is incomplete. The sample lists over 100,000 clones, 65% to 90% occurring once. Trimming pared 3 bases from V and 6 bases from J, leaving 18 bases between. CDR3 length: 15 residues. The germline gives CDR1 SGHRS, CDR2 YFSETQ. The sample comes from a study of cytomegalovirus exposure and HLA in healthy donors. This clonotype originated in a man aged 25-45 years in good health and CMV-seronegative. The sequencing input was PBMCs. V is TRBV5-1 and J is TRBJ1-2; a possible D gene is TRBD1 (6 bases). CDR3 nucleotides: TGCGCCAGCAGCTACCGCCCGGGCAGGGGAGATGGCTACACCTTC. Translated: CASSYRPGRGDGYTF.